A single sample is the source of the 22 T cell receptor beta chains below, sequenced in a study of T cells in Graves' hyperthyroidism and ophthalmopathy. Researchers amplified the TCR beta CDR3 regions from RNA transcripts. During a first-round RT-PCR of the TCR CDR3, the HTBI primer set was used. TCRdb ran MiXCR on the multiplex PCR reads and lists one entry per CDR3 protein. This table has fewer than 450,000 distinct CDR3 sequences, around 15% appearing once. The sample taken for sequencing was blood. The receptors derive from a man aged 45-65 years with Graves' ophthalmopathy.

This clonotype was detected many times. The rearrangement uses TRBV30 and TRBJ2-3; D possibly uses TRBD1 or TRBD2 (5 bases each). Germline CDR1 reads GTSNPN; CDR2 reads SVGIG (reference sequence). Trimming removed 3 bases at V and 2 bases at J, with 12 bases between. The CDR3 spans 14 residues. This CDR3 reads CAWSGADITDTQYF. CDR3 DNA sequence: TGTGCCTGGAGCGGAGCGGACATCACAGATACGCAGTATTTT.

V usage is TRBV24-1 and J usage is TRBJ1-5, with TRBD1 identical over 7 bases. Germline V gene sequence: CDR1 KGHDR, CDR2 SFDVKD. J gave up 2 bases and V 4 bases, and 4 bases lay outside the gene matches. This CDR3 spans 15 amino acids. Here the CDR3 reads CATSDSGGGNQPQHF. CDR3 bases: TGTGCCACCAGTGACTCAGGGGGTGGCAATCAGCCCCAGCATTTT.

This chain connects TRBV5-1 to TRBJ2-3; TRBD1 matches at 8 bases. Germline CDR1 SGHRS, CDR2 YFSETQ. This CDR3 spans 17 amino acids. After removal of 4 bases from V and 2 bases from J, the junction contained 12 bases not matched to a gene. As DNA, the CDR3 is TGCGCCAGCAGCCCCGTCCCGACAGGGGCAAACACAGATACGCAGTATTTT. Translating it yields CASSPVPTGANTDTQYF.

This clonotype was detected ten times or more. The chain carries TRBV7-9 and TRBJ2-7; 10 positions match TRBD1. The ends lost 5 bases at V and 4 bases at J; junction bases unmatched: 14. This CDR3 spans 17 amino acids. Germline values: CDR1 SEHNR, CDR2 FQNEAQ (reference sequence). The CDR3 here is CASSTPLGGQGFYEQYF. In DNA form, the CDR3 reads TGTGCCAGCAGCACGCCCCTGGGGGGACAGGGGTTTTACGAGCAGTACTTC. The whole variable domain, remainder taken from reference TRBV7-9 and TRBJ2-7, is DTGVSQNPRHKITKRGQNVTFRCDPISEHNRLYWYRQTLGQGPEFLTYFQNEAQLEKSRLLSDRFSAERPKGSFSTLEIQRTEQGDSAMYLCASSTPLGGQGFYEQYFGPGTRLTVT.

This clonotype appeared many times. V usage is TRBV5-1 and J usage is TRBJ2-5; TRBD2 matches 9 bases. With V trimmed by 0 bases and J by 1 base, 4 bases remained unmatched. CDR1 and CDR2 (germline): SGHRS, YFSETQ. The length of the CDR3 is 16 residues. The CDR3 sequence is CASSLVGSGGQETQYF. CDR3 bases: TGCGCCAGCAGCTTGGTGGGTAGCGGGGGCCAAGAGACCCAGTACTTC.

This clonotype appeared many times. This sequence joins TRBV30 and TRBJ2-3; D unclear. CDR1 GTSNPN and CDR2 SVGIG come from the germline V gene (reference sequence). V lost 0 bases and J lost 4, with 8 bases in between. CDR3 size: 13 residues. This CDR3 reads CAWSVLDADTQYF. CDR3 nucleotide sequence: TGTGCCTGGAGTGTGCTAGATGCAGATACGCAGTATTTT. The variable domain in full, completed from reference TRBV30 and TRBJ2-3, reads SQTIHQWPATLVQPVGSPLSLECTVEGTSNPNLYWYRQAAGRGLQLLFYSVGIGQISSEVPQNLSASRPQDRQFILSSKKLLLSDSGFYLCAWSVLDADTQYFGPGTRLTVL.

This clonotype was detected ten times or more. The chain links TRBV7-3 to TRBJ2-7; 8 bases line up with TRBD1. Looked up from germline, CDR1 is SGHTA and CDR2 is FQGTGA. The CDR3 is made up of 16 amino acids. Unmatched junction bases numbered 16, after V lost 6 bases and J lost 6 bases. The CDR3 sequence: CASSRDGQGKFSEQYF. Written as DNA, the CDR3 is TGTGCCAGCAGTCGGGATGGACAGGGAAAATTTAGCGAGCAGTACTTC.

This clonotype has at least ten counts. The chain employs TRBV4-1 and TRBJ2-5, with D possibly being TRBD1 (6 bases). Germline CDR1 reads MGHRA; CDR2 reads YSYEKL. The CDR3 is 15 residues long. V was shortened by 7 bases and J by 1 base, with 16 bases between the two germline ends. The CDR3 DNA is TGCGCCAGCACAACGACAGGCACCCTCCAAGAGACCCAGTACTTC. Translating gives CASTTTGTLQETQYF.

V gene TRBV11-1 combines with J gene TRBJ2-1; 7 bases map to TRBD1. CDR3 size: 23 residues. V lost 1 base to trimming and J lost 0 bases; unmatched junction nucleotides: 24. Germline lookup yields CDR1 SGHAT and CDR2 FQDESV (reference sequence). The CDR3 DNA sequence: TGTGCCAGCAGCTTAGGAGGGACAGTTAGAACGTTATCGTCGGGCGCCTCCTACAATGAGCAGTTCTTC. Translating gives CASSLGGTVRTLSSGASYNEQFF.

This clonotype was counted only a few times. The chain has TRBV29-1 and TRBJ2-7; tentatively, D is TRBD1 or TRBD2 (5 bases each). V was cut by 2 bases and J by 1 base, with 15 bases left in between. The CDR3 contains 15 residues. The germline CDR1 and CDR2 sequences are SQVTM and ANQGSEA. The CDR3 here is CSVEFEGKTSYEQYF. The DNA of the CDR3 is TGCAGCGTTGAATTCGAGGGGAAGACATCCTACGAGCAGTACTTC.

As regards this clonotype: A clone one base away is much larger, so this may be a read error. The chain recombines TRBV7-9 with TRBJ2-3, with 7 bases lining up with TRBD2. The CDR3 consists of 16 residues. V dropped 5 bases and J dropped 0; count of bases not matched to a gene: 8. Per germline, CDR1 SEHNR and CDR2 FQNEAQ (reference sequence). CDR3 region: CASSAGPAGSTDTQYF. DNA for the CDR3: TGTGCCAGCAGCGCAGGACCAGCGGGGAGCACAGATACGCAGTATTTT.

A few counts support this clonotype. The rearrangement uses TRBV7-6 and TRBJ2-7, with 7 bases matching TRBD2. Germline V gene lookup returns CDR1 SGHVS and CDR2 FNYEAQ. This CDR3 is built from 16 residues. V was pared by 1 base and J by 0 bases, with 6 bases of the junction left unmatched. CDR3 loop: CASSLVGGSSSYEQYF. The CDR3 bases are TGTGCCAGCAGCTTAGTAGGCGGGAGTAGCTCCTACGAGCAGTACTTC. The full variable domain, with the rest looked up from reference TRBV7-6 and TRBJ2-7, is GAGVSQSPRYKVTKRGQDVALRCDPISGHVSLYWYRQALGQGPEFLTYFNYEAQQDKSGLPNDRFSAERPEGSISTLTIQRTEQRDSAMYRCASSLVGGSSSYEQYFGPGTRLTVT.

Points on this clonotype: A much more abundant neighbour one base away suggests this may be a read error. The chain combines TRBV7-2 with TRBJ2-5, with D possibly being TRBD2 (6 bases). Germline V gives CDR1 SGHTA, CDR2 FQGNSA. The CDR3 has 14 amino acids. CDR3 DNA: TGTGCCAGCGGCTTGGGACGGGGGAGAGAGACCCAGTACTTC. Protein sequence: CASGLGRGRETQYF. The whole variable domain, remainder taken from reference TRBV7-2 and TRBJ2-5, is GAGVSQSPSNKVTEKGKDVELRCDPISGHTALYWYRQSLGQGLEFLIYFQGNSAPDKSGLPSDRFSAERTGGSVSTLTIQRTQQEDSAVYLCASGLGRGRETQYFGPGTRLLVL.

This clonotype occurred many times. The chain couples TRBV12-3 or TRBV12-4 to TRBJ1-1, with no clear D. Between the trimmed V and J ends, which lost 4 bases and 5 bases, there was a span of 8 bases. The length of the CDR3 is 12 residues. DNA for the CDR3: TGTGCCAGCAGTTCAAGTAGGACTGAAGCTTTCTTT. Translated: CASSSSRTEAFF.

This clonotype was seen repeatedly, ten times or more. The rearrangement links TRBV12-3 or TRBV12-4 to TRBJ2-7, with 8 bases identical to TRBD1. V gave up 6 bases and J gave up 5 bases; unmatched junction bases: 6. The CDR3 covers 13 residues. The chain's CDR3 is CASRDRERDEQYF. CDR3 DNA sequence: TGTGCCAGCAGGGACAGGGAGAGGGACGAGCAGTACTTC.

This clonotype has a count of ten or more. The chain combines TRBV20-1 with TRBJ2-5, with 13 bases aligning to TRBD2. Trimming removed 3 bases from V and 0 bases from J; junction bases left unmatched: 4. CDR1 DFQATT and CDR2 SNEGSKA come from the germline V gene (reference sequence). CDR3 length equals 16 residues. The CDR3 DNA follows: TGCAGTGCTAGTGTACTAGCGGGAGGGAACCAAGAGACCCAGTACTTC. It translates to CSASVLAGGNQETQYF.

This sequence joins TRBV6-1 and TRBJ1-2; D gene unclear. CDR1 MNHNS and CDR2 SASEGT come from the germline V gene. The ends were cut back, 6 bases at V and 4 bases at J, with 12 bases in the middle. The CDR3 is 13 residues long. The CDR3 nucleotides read TGTGCCAGCAGCCAATTCGAAGGCTATGGCTACACCTTC. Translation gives CASSQFEGYGYTF.

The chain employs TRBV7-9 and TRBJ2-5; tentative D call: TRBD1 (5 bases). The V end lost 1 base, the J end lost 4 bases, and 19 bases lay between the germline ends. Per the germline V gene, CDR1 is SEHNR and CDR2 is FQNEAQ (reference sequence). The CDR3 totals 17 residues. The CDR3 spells CASSLEGRARRLETQYF. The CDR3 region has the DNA TGTGCCAGCAGCTTAGAGGGCAGGGCTCGTCGTTTAGAGACCCAGTACTTC.

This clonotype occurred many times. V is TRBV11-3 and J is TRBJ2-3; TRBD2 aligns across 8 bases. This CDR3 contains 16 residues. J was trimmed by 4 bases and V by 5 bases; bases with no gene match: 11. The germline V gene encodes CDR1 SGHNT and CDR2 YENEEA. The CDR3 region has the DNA TGTGCCAGCAGCCCGCTCTGGCGGGAGGTTTCAGATACGCAGTATTTT. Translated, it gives CASSPLWREVSDTQYF.

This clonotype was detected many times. CDR3 nucleotides: TGCAGTGCAACTACAGGGGTAGGTCAGCCCCAGCATTTT. Residues: CSATTGVGQPQHF. V is TRBV20-1 and J is TRBJ1-5, with TRBD1 identical over 7 bases. V was pared by 6 bases and J by 6 bases, with 8 bases of the junction left unmatched. The CDR3 covers 13 residues. The germline gives CDR1 DFQATT, CDR2 SNEGSKA (reference sequence).

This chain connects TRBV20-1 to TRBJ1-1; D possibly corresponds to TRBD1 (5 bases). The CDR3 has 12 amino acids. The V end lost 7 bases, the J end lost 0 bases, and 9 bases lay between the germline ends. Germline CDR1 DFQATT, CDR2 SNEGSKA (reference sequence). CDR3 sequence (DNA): TGCAGTGGGGGGGGAATGAACACTGAAGCTTTCTTT. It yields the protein CSGGGMNTEAFF.

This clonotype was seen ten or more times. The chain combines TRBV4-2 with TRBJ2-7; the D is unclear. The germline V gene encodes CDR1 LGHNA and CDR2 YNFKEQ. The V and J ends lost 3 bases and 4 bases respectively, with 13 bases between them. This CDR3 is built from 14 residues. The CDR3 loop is CASSQTSDLYEQYF. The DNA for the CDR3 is TGTGCCAGCAGCCAGACCTCGGACCTATACGAGCAGTACTTC.